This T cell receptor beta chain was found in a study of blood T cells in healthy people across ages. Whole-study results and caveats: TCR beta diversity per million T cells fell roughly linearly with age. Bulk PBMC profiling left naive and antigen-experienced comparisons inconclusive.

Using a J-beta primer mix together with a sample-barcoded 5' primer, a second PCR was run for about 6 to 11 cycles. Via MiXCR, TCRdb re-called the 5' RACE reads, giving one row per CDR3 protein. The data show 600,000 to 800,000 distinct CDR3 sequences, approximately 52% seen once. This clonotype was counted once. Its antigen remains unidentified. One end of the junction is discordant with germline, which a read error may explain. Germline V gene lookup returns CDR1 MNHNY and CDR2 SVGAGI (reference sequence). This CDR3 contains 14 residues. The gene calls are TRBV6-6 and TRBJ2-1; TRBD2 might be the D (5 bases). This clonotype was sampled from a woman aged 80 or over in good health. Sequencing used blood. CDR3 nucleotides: TGTGCTAGCAGTTACAAGGGAGAAACCAATGAGCAGTTCTTC. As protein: CASSYKGETNEQFF.